These T cell receptor beta chains were read from a single sample in a study of blood T cell repertoires in COVID-19. TCRdb's table, derived via immunoSEQ multiplex PCR, lists solely in-frame clones and lacks some. The sample holds hundreds of thousands of clones, about 88% seen once. Sequencing used PBMCs or T cells enriched from blood (not recorded which). All receptors come from a woman in her fifties or sixties in a cohort exposed to, infected with or recovered from COVID-19 (not recorded which). CDR3s include the opening cysteine and the closing phenylalanine or tryptophan. The order of the fields is D gene, clone size, V gene, J gene, CDR3 protein, CDR3 DNA. D genes are given only for firm matches. The size field is filled for only some rows; it gives once, few, many or a size class.

D: TRBD1; size: few; V: TRBV5-4; J: TRBJ2-1; CDR3: CASSLSDREANEQFF; DNA: TGTGCCAGCAGCCTCTCGGACAGGGAGGCGAATGAGCAGTTCTTC
D: TRBD1; size: once; V: TRBV7-2; J: TRBJ2-7; CDR3: CASRDTGGLSYEQYF; DNA: TGTGCCAGCAGGGACACAGGGGGCCTTTCCTACGAGCAGTACTTC
D: TRBD2; size: -; V: TRBV11-2; J: TRBJ2-1; CDR3: CASSSRTSGRANEQFF; DNA: TGTGCCAGCAGCTCCCGGACTAGCGGGAGGGCCAATGAGCAGTTCTTC
D: -; size: -; V: TRBV5-6; J: TRBJ2-4; CDR3: CASSPGQIAKNIQYF; DNA: TGTGCCAGCAGCCCCGGACAGATAGCCAAAAACATTCAGTACTTC
D: TRBD2; size: -; V: TRBV28; J: TRBJ2-7; CDR3: CASSYPLGLAAYEQYF; DNA: TGTGCCAGCAGTTACCCATTGGGACTAGCGGCCTACGAGCAGTACTTC
D: -; size: -; V: TRBV24-1; J: TRBJ2-1; CDR3: CATSDFPRDIYSYNEQFF; DNA: TGTGCCACCAGTGATTTCCCCCGGGACATTTACTCCTACAATGAGCAGTTCTTC
D: TRBD1; size: -; V: TRBV28; J: TRBJ1-5; CDR3: CASSLGDRDNQPQHF; DNA: TGTGCCAGCAGTTTGGGGGACAGGGACAATCAGCCCCAGCATTTT
D: -; size: -; V: TRBV11-2; J: TRBJ2-1; CDR3: CASSLSLRVGSSYNEQFF; DNA: TGTGCCAGCAGCTTAAGCCTCCGGGTCGGGAGTTCCTACAATGAGCAGTTCTTC
D: -; size: -; V: TRBV27; J: TRBJ1-6; CDR3: CASSSRGRGSPLHF; DNA: TGTGCCAGCAGTTCGCGGGGGCGAGGGTCACCCCTCCACTTT
D: -; size: -; V: TRBV28; J: TRBJ2-7; CDR3: CASSQYTSYEQYF; DNA: TGTGCCAGCAGTCAGTATACCAGCTACGAGCAGTACTTC
D: TRBD1; size: -; V: TRBV29-1; J: TRBJ2-5; CDR3: CSVLDRVPETQYF; DNA: TGCAGCGTACTGGACAGGGTTCCCGAGACCCAGTACTTC
D: TRBD1; size: -; V: TRBV12-3/TRBV12-4; J: TRBJ1-1; CDR3: CASSLGVRTGSFF; DNA: TGTGCCAGCAGTTTAGGGGTTAGGACAGGGAGCTTCTTT
D: TRBD1; size: -; V: TRBV2; J: TRBJ1-1; CDR3: CASSVPPDRATTEAFF; DNA: TGTGCCAGCAGCGTCCCTCCCGACAGGGCGACCACTGAAGCTTTCTTT
D: -; size: -; V: TRBV5-1; J: TRBJ2-2; CDR3: CASSLVAVRNTGELFF; DNA: TGCGCCAGCAGCTTGGTAGCGGTCCGGAACACCGGGGAGCTGTTTTTT
D: TRBD1; size: -; V: TRBV7-6; J: TRBJ1-1; CDR3: CASSLDQGADTEAFF; DNA: TGTGCCAGCAGCTTAGATCAGGGGGCGGACACTGAAGCTTTCTTT
D: TRBD2; size: -; V: TRBV25-1; J: TRBJ2-1; CDR3: CASSGETSGRNEQFF; DNA: TGTGCCAGCAGTGGTGAGACTAGCGGAAGGAATGAGCAGTTCTTC
D: TRBD1; size: -; V: TRBV2; J: TRBJ1-5; CDR3: CASKKQGGGNQPQHF; DNA: TGTGCCAGCAAAAAACAGGGGGGTGGGAATCAGCCCCAGCATTTT
D: TRBD2; size: -; V: TRBV7-3; J: TRBJ2-2; CDR3: CASSRSTSVTGELFF; DNA: TGTGCCAGCAGCCGTTCGACTAGCGTCACCGGGGAGCTGTTTTTT
D: TRBD1; size: -; V: TRBV30; J: TRBJ1-1; CDR3: CAWRLTGGGSEAFF; DNA: TGTGCCTGGAGATTGACAGGGGGCGGGTCTGAAGCTTTCTTT
D: -; size: -; V: TRBV10-3; J: TRBJ1-3; CDR3: CAIMAGSGNTIYF; DNA: TGTGCCATCATGGCGGGTTCTGGAAACACCATATATTTT
D: TRBD1; size: -; V: TRBV5-4; J: TRBJ2-7; CDR3: CASSSGTGTAGTYEQYF; DNA: TGTGCCAGCAGCTCCGGGACCGGGACAGCCGGCACCTACGAGCAGTACTTC
D: -; size: -; V: TRBV28; J: TRBJ1-1; CDR3: CASSLGRGRQAFF; DNA: TGTGCCAGCAGTTTGGGGAGGGGTAGGCAAGCTTTCTTT
D: -; size: -; V: TRBV21-1; J: TRBJ2-7; CDR3: CASSKDGQVRYEQYF; DNA: TGTGCCAGCAGCAAAGACGGACAGGTTCGATACGAGCAGTACTTC
D: -; size: -; V: TRBV19; J: TRBJ2-1; CDR3: CASSMKSTGFGEQFF; DNA: TGTGCCAGTAGTATGAAGTCGACGGGGTTTGGTGAGCAGTTCTTC
D: -; size: -; V: TRBV5-1; J: TRBJ2-5; CDR3: CASTPFSGGQGETQYF; DNA: TGCGCCAGCACCCCTTTTTCCGGGGGGCAAGGAGAGACCCAGTACTTC
D: TRBD1; size: -; V: TRBV5-1; J: TRBJ2-7; CDR3: CASSLFSGQGNEQYF; DNA: TGCGCCAGCAGCTTGTTTTCTGGACAGGGGAACGAGCAGTACTTC
D: TRBD2; size: -; V: TRBV9; J: TRBJ2-3; CDR3: CASSVSLAGMVDTQYF; DNA: TGTGCCAGCAGCGTAAGTCTAGCGGGCATGGTGGATACGCAGTATTTT
D: -; size: -; V: TRBV3-1/TRBV3-2; J: TRBJ1-2; CDR3: CASSQDGAAGGYTF; DNA: TGTGCCAGCAGCCAAGATGGGGCAGCCGGAGGCTACACCTTC
D: TRBD1; size: -; V: TRBV3-1/TRBV3-2; J: TRBJ1-1; CDR3: CASSQARGQETPEAFF; DNA: TGTGCCAGCAGCCAAGCTCGGGGACAGGAGACTCCTGAAGCTTTCTTT
D: -; size: -; V: TRBV28; J: TRBJ1-2; CDR3: CASSFGGVENYGYTF; DNA: TGTGCCAGCAGTTTCGGGGGAGTAGAAAACTATGGCTACACCTTC
D: -; size: -; V: TRBV19; J: TRBJ1-5; CDR3: CASSNGDKFNQPQHF; DNA: TGTGCCAGTAGTAACGGGGACAAATTCAATCAGCCCCAGCATTTT
D: -; size: -; V: TRBV18; J: TRBJ1-1; CDR3: CASSGGRNTEAFF; DNA: TGTGCCAGCTCGGGGGGGAGGAACACTGAAGCTTTCTTT
D: TRBD1; size: once; V: TRBV28; J: TRBJ1-4; CDR3: CASRDGTGVEKLFF; DNA: TGTGCCAGCAGGGACGGGACAGGGGTGGAAAAACTGTTTTTT
D: TRBD2; size: -; V: TRBV19; J: TRBJ2-3; CDR3: CASRTSGTTDTQYF; DNA: TGTGCCAGTAGGACTAGCGGGACCACAGATACGCAGTATTTT
D: -; size: once; V: TRBV7-2; J: TRBJ1-5; CDR3: CASSQNRGAAQHF; DNA: TGTGCCAGCAGTCAAAATAGGGGTGCAGCCCAGCATTTT
D: TRBD2; size: -; V: TRBV24-1; J: TRBJ2-3; CDR3: CATRAGGPTDTQYF; DNA: TGTGCCACCAGGGCGGGAGGGCCTACAGATACGCAGTATTTT
D: TRBD1; size: -; V: TRBV5-1; J: TRBJ2-7; CDR3: CASSPDRGVSYEQYF; DNA: TGCGCCAGCAGCCCGGACAGGGGTGTGTCCTACGAGCAGTACTTC
D: -; size: -; V: TRBV6-5; J: TRBJ1-2; CDR3: CASSPSQVYGYTF; DNA: TGTGCCAGCAGTCCTTCTCAGGTCTATGGCTACACCTTC
D: -; size: -; V: TRBV11-3; J: TRBJ2-2; CDR3: CASSLVSNPGELFF; DNA: TGTGCCAGCAGCTTAGTTAGCAATCCCGGGGAGCTGTTTTTT
D: -; size: -; V: TRBV19; J: TRBJ2-1; CDR3: CASSISRSFSYNEQFF; DNA: TGTGCCAGTAGTATTTCCAGGTCCTTCTCCTACAATGAGCAGTTCTTC
D: TRBD1; size: -; V: TRBV19; J: TRBJ1-1; CDR3: CASSIDRGSNTEAFF; DNA: TGTGCCAGTAGTATCGACAGGGGGTCAAACACTGAAGCTTTCTTT